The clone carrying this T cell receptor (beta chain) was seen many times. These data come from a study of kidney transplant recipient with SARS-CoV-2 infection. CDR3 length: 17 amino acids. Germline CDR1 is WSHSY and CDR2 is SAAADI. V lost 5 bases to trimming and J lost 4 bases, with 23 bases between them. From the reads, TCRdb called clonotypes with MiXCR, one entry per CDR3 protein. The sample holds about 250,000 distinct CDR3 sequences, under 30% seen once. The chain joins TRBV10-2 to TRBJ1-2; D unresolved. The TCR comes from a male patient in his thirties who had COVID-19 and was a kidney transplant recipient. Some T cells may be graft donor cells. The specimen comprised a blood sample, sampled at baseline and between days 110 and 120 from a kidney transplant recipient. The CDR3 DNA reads TGCGCCAGCAGTAGCAGATGCACTTCTAGAAAGACCTATGGCTACACCTTC. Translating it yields CASSSRCTSRKTYGYTF.